Described below is a single T cell receptor (beta chain) sequence and its context. Its antigen specificity is not known. No quality values exist for individual bases; no much larger clone is one base distant. Library preparation employed 5' RACE. The reads were generated on an Illumina HiSeq 2500. A second PCR of about 6 to 11 cycles was performed with a sample-barcoded 5' primer and a J-beta primer mix. A template-switch 5' adaptor carrying 12 random nucleotides introduced a unique molecular identifier onto each TCR beta cDNA molecule. At least 2.5 million CDR3-containing paired-end reads were obtained from each sample. All of the RNA was converted into first-strand cDNA using the Mint cDNA synthesis kit, with a TRBC-specific oligonucleotide serving as the primer. All cDNA was treated with uracil-DNA glycosylase and then went through a first 18-cycle PCR with the universal primers M1SS and BC2_uni_R. On the study's bioinformatics: Each sample was normalized by randomly selecting 1 million high-quality reads, each carrying a distinct molecular identifier. Reads sharing molecular identifiers were discarded rather than binned into consensus sequences. MiTCR, set to a Q25 quality threshold and the strictest error-elimination algorithm, was used for CDR3 identification, clonotype clustering and error correction. A nonparametric unseen species model with Euler transformation was used to estimate lower-bound total TCR beta diversity. TCRdb reworked the public reads: Q25 trimming with fastp, MiXCR clone assembly, productive beta chains retained. Each entry is one CDR3 protein sequence, shown with its most common DNA and genes. The V and J calls shown here were made by TCRdb, not taken from the authors' results. For this sample there are roughly 2 million distinct CDR3 sequences; around 50% appear just once. The ten largest clones take up less than 2.5% of the sample.

CDR1 is given as SQVTM and CDR2 as ANQGSEA, both from the germline V gene. The CDR3 runs 17 residues from the cysteine to the phenylalanine. Only CDR3 DNA remains: 51 bases, in frame from the first base. Relative to germline, V is missing 2 bases and J is missing 0 bases, with 8 bases of the junction outside any gene match. The donors were a few dozen Caucasian individuals from Russia, aged roughly 6 to 95 years, who were systemically healthy. Around 9.8 milliliters of peripheral blood were collected from each donor into EDTA-treated Vacutainer tubes. PBMCs were isolated by Ficoll-Paque density-gradient centrifugation, with at least 6 million obtained per sample. Trizol reagent was used to extract total RNA from PBMCs, with at least 5.5 micrograms per sample. For every donor, an aliquot of PBMCs went through flow cytometry to measure the percentages of naive CD45RAhigh/CD27high T cells. These data originate in a study of blood T cells in healthy people across ages (dated by TCRdb to the mid-2010s). Background for the entire study: Template switching captured roughly one uniquely barcoded TCR beta cDNA molecule per two T cells in model experiments. Two additional independent replicas of 1 million unique cDNA reads from the same blood draw were analyzed for two donors (one aged 18 to 30 and one aged 80 or older). Donors were grouped into four age groups: young (average approximately 16 years), middle-aged (39), aged (62) and long-lived (about 82). To avoid experimental bias, donors of different ages were distributed randomly across sequencing lanes. To track age-related changes in TCR beta repertoire diversity, the study relied on deep sequencing normalized with unique cDNA molecular identifiers. The investigation overall reported the following: Compared with the aged group, more naive CD4+ T cells, fewer expanded clones and increased TCR diversity were shown by the long-lived group, suggesting age selection. Estimates of total diversity from one million sequenced T cells were regarded as lower bounds and underestimates. There was a strong correlation between observed TCR beta diversity and the percentage of naive T cells measured by flow cytometry. As age increased, observed TCR beta diversity per million T cells dropped in a roughly linear way, and a significant reduction was already evident by age 40. Because donor CMV infection status was unknown, age-related changes in expanded clonotypes were potentially confounded. Bulk unsorted PBMC profiling prevented conclusive comparison of naive and antigen-experienced compartments.

This receptor chain uses TRBV29-1 and TRBJ2-1; TRBD2 fits 9 bases in the junction. Sequenced input: blood. This sequence originates from a woman between 40 and 55 years old in good health. The nucleotide sequence reads as follows: TGCAGCGTTGAATCTCGGGGTAGCGGGGGCTCCTACAATGAGCAGTTCTTC. Its translation reads: CSVESRGSGGSYNEQFF.